The entry below gives a single T cell receptor (beta chain) sequence along with its context. This entry comes from a study of blood T cell repertoires in COVID-19. Germline CDR1 reads WNHNN; CDR2 reads SYGVQD (reference sequence). Trimming removed 2 bases from V and 2 bases from J; junction bases left unmatched: 6. This CDR3 is 15 amino acids long. Clones were sequenced by immunoSEQ multiplex PCR, and TCRdb holds only the in-frame ones, with some missing. The sample includes 130,000 to 150,000 clones, about 87% of them seen just once. Sequenced input: peripheral blood. The rearrangement uses TRBV10-1 and TRBJ2-7; 7 bases agree with TRBD1. The origin of this receptor is a woman aged 45-59 years with acute or convalescent COVID-19. The CDR3 bases are TGCGCCAGCAGTGAGGCCGGGACAGTAACCTACGAGCAGTACTTC. Protein product: CASSEAGTVTYEQYF.